What follows describes a single TCR beta chain. Its target is not known. These data are taken from a study of cytomegalovirus exposure and HLA in healthy donors. Notes on the study in general: Rarity marked most TCR sequences, yet some public TCRs occurred in many donors.

Looked up from germline, CDR1 is SGHNT and CDR2 is YENEEA. This CDR3 has 12 residues. V lost 2 bases and J 8 bases, leaving 9 bases between the germline ends. Use of 60 Vbeta and 13 Jbeta primers characterized the PCR. This table comes from immunoSEQ multiplex PCR, and its TCRdb copy is limited to in-frame clones, with some not included. The sample contains 190,000 or so clones, roughly 78% of which appear only once. The donors were healthy bone marrow donors. The clonotype comes from a girl between 5 and 17 years old in good health and CMV-seropositive. The chain couples TRBV11-3 to TRBJ1-2; D not resolved. Material: PBMCs. This CDR3 is CASSLLGSGYTF. CDR3 nucleotides: TGTGCCAGCAGCTTATTGGGGAGCGGCTACACCTTC.